The sequence of this TCR beta chain was determined in a study of shared clonotypes between healthy human individuals. Healthy HIV-negative adults with no recent acute infections or vaccinations were recruited as donors. Study-level points and caveats: Only a few donors were included, so the genetic and exposure-history diversity represented was limited. Incomplete sequencing of sorted subsets was indicated by rarefaction despite large depth.

In this sample, this clone turned up a few times. What it recognizes is unknown. The junction had 13 bases not matched to a gene; V was cut back by 2 bases and J by 6 bases. The germline CDR1 and CDR2 sequences are SGHNT and YYREEE (reference sequence). The CDR3 covers 17 residues. The method was immunoSEQ multiplex PCR; TCRdb's version includes in-frame clones alone and lacks a portion of them. The top ten clones hold roughly 0.62% of a sample with about 1.1 million clones, 70% to 80% of them seen once. The rearrangement uses TRBV5-4 and TRBJ2-3, with 9 bases matching TRBD2. The specimen sequenced was memory CD4+ T cells from PBMCs. This sample's subset: CD45RA-negative fraction. The sequence derives from a man aged 18 to 29 in good health. Some clones in this sample may be carry-over from other donors' samples. In DNA form, the CDR3 reads TGTGCCAGCAGCTTTGGTGGTGGGACTAGCATCCCCGATACGCAGTATTTT. It is translated as CASSFGGGTSIPDTQYF.